This passage covers 11 T cell receptor beta chains from one sample sequenced in a study of cytomegalovirus exposure and HLA in healthy donors (TCRdb year 2017). Library preparation employed the immunoSEQ multiplex PCR assay. TCRdb limited this immuneACCESS table to in-frame rearrangements with V and J called. A share of clones is missing; checked studies link under half to unresolved V genes, and the rest is unexplained. The sample contains about 110,000 clones, around 85% of them found a single time. The leading ten clones occupy 3% to 3.5% of the sample. The specimen was PBMCs. The receptors derive from a woman under 30 in good health and CMV-seronegative.

In this sample, this clone turned up once. The chain combines TRBV29-1 with TRBJ1-1; TRBD1 agrees at 9 bases. Trimming cost V 0 bases and J 10 bases; bases outside gene matches: 6. Germline CDR1 and CDR2: SQVTM and ANQGSEA. This CDR3 region has 13 residues. CDR3 in DNA: TGCAGCGTTGAAGATCTGAGGACAGGGGTAGCTTTCTTT. It is translated as CSVEDLRTGVAFF. The full variable domain, completed using reference TRBV29-1 and TRBJ1-1, is SAVISQKPSRDICQRGTSLTIQCQVDSQVTMMFWYRQQPGQSLTLIATANQGSEATYESGFVIDKFPISRPNLTFSTLTVSNMSPEDSSIYLCSVEDLRTGVAFFGQGTRLTVV.

The gene calls are TRBV7-2 and TRBJ2-5; tentatively, D is TRBD2 (5 bases). The CDR3 sequence is 15 residues long. V lost 3 bases to trimming and J lost 5 bases, with 16 bases between them. CDR1 is SGHTA and CDR2 is FQGNSA in the germline V gene. CDR3 residues: CASSLDWRRVETQYF. Written as DNA, the CDR3 is TGTGCCAGCAGCTTGGACTGGAGGCGGGTGGAGACCCAGTACTTC.

This sequence joins TRBV18 and TRBJ2-5, with TRBD2 as a possible D gene (5 bases). In germline, CDR1 is KGHSH, CDR2 LQKENI. The CDR3 contains 15 residues. V shed 6 bases and J shed 2 bases, with 16 bases lying between them. CDR3 in DNA: TGTGCCAGCTCGCAACTAGAACTACCACAAGAGACCCAGTACTTC. This codes for CASSQLELPQETQYF.

The V call is TRBV28, the J call TRBJ2-1; 8 positions match TRBD1. J lost 6 bases, V lost 5 bases, and 6 bases had no gene match. CDR3 length equals 14 residues. Germline V gives CDR1 MDHEN, CDR2 SYDVKM. The CDR3 DNA reads as TGTGCCAGCAGTATAAAGACAGGGGTCAATGAGCAGTTCTTC. As protein: CASSIKTGVNEQFF. Complete variable domain (other parts from reference TRBV28 and TRBJ2-1): DVKVTQSSRYLVKRTGEKVFLECVQDMDHENMFWYRQDPGLGLRLIYFSYDVKMKEKGDIPEGYSVSREKKERFSLILESASTNQTSMYLCASSIKTGVNEQFFGPGTRLTVL.

The chain joins TRBV2 to TRBJ2-3; D is unclear. The germline CDR1 and CDR2 sequences are SNHLY and FYNNEI. CDR3 size: 14 residues. Deletions cut 6 bases from V and 2 bases from J, with 12 bases between. CDR3 sequence: CASRGRATTDTQYF. CDR3 nucleotide sequence: TGTGCCAGCAGGGGCAGAGCAACCACAGATACGCAGTATTTT. Complete variable domain (other parts from reference TRBV2 and TRBJ2-3): EPEVTQTPSHQVTQMGQEVILRCVPISNHLYFYWYRQILGQKVEFLVSFYNNEISEKSEIFDDQFSVERPDGSNFTLKIRSTKLEDSAMYFCASRGRATTDTQYFGPGTRLTVL.

The chain links TRBV11-2 to TRBJ2-2; 10 bases are shared with TRBD1. This CDR3 region has 14 residues. The J segment lost 4 bases and the V segment lost 4 bases, leaving 0 bases of the junction unmatched. Germline CDR1 SGHAT, CDR2 FQNNGV. CDR3 protein: CASSWTGGTGELFF. In DNA form, the CDR3 reads TGTGCCAGCAGCTGGACAGGGGGCACCGGGGAGCTGTTTTTT. Combining the CDR3 with reference TRBV11-2 and TRBJ2-2 gives the whole variable domain EAGVAQSPRYKIIEKRQSVAFWCNPISGHATLYWYQQILGQGPKLLIQFQNNGVVDDSQLPKDRFSAERLKGVDSTLKIQPAKLEDSAVYLCASSWTGGTGELFFGEGSRLTVL.

The rearrangement uses TRBV4-2 and TRBJ2-7; TRBD2 agrees at 16 bases. The V and J ends lost 5 bases and 2 bases, in that order; junction bases with no gene match: 15. The CDR3 runs 20 residues. Germline V gene lookup returns CDR1 LGHNA and CDR2 YNFKEQ. The CDR3 is CASSWGLAGGKPPIAYEQYF. The CDR3 DNA follows: TGTGCCAGCAGCTGGGGACTAGCGGGGGGGAAACCACCAATTGCCTACGAGCAGTACTTC.

The V gene is TRBV27, the J gene TRBJ1-1; TRBD1 matches 11 bases. The germline V gene encodes CDR1 MNHEY and CDR2 SMNVEV (reference sequence). The CDR3 is 14 residues long. V trimming: 4 bases; J trimming: 5 bases; junction bases outside the gene matches: 3. CDR3 DNA sequence: TGTGCCAGCAGTTACCGGGACAGGGGGACTGAAGCTTTCTTT. This translates into CASSYRDRGTEAFF.

This chain uses TRBV25-1 with TRBJ2-7, with D possibly being TRBD1 (5 bases). V gave up 2 bases and J gave up 1 base, with 12 bases separating them. The CDR3 is 15 amino acids. Per germline, CDR1 MGHDK and CDR2 SYGVNS. The CDR3 here is CASSEGRQGSYEQYF. The CDR3, as DNA: TGTGCCAGCAGTGAAGGACGGCAGGGTTCCTACGAGCAGTACTTC.

This chain connects TRBV7-2 to TRBJ2-7, with D maybe TRBD1 (5 bases). Germline assignment: CDR1 SGHTA and CDR2 FQGNSA. The CDR3 totals 13 residues. The V end lost 5 bases, the J end lost 2 bases, and 10 bases lay between the germline ends. CDR3 region: CASSPSDTYEQYF. The DNA for the CDR3 is TGTGCCAGCAGCCCCTCGGACACCTACGAGCAGTACTTC.

V and J are TRBV7-9 and TRBJ1-1, with 8 bases fitting TRBD1. The germline gives CDR1 SEHNR, CDR2 FQNEAQ (reference sequence). The CDR3 sequence is 15 residues long. Losses at the gene ends were 7 bases for V and 1 base for J; bases not matched to a gene: 8. CDR3 amino acids: CASISFRGQNTEAFF. The CDR3 nucleotides are TGTGCCAGCATATCCTTCAGGGGGCAGAACACTGAAGCTTTCTTT.